The entry that follows covers one T cell receptor (beta chain) sequence. This entry belongs to a study of T cell changes during pregnancy in multiple sclerosis. The protocol was immunoSEQ multiplex PCR, while the TCRdb copy is restricted to in-frame clones and leaves out a portion. The table includes about 40,000 clones, 88% detected once. Germline V gene lookup returns CDR1 SGHTA and CDR2 FQGNSA. The ends lost 6 bases at V and 0 bases at J; junction bases unmatched: 2. CDR3 length: 16 amino acids. This material consisted of CD4+ T cells from peripheral blood mononuclear cells, taken before pregnancy. The source of this sequence is a female donor with multiple sclerosis, enrolled in a pregnancy study. The chain carries TRBV7-2 and TRBJ2-1; 13 nucleotides line up with TRBD2. CDR3 residues: CASRTSGGSSYNEQFF. The DNA of the CDR3 is TGTGCCAGCAGGACTAGCGGGGGGAGCTCCTACAATGAGCAGTTCTTC.